This T cell receptor (beta chain) was sequenced during a study of blood T cells in healthy people across ages. Primed by a sample-barcoded 5' primer and a J-beta primer mix, a second PCR proceeded for about 7 to 11 cycles. Every sample gave at least 3 million paired-end reads containing CDR3. TCRdb reprocessed the 5' RACE reads via MiXCR and lists one record per CDR3 protein. The sample consists of about 1.8 million distinct CDR3 sequences, less than 50% of them appearing once. Study-level findings and limits: More naive CD4+ cells and higher diversity were found in long-lived than in aged donors. Estimated diversity, derived from one million T cells, was regarded as an underestimate. TCR beta diversity was tightly associated with the proportion of naive T cells.

The CDR3 contains 15 residues. Per the germline V gene, CDR1 is MNHEY and CDR2 is SMNVEV (reference sequence). A note on this clonotype: Its target is not known.

The TCR sequence derives from a woman aged 40-49 years in good health. V is TRBV27 and J is TRBJ2-7; perhaps D is TRBD1 or TRBD2 (6 bases each). The assigned J gene may be wrong: the sequence end matches TRBJ2-5 better. Source material: blood. The CDR3 protein is CASSLAGGEWETQYF. For the CDR3, the DNA is TGTGCCAGCAGTTTAGCCGGGGGCGAGTGGGAGACCCAGTACTTC.